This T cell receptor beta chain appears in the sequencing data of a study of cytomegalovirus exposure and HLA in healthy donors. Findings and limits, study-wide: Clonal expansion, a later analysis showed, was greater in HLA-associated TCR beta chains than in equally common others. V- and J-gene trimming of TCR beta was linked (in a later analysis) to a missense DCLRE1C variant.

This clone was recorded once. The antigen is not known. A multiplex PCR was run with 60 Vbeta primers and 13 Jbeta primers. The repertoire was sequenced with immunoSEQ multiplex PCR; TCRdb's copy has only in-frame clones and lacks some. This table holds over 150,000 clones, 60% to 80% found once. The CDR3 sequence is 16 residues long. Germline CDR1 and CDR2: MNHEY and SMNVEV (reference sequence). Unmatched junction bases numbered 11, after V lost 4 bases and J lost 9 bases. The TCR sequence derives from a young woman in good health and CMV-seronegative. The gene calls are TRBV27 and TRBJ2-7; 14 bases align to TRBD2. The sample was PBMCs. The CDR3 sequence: CASSSPGTSGRVVQYF. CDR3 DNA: TGTGCCAGCAGTTCTCCAGGGACTAGCGGGAGAGTGGTGCAGTACTTC.